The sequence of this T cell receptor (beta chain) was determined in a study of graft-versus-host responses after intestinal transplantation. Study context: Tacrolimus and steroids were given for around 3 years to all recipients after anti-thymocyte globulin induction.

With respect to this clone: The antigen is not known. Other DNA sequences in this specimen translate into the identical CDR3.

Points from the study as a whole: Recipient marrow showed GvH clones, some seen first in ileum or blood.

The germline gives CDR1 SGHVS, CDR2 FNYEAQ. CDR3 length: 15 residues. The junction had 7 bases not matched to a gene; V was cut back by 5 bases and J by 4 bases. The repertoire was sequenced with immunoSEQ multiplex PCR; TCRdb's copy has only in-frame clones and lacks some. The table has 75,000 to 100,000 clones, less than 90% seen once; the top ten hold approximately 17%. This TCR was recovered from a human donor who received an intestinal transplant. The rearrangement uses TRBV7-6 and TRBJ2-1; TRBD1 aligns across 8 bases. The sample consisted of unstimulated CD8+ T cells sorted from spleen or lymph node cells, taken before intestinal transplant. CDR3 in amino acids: CASSSRDRFYNEQFF. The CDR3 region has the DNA TGTGCCAGCAGCAGCCGGGACAGGTTTTACAATGAGCAGTTCTTC.